The source of this TCR beta chain is a study of T-cell memory formation after mild COVID-19. This clonotype was seen a few times. TCRdb itself ran the 5' RACE reads through MiXCR, one entry per CDR3 protein. The sample has around 370,000 distinct CDR3 sequences; around 21% are singletons. Germline CDR1 MRHNA, CDR2 SNTAGT. This CDR3 is built from 15 residues. V lost 3 bases and J 0 bases, leaving 9 bases between the germline ends. The clonotype was recovered from an adult woman who had mild COVID-19 (a few samples of this study predate the infection). Cell type and time point are not known. The V call is TRBV6-4, the J call TRBJ2-1; D unclear. Source material: PBMCs or a T cell subset sorted from them (not recorded which). The CDR3 nucleotides read TGTGCCAGCAGTGAGGTACCTAGCTCCTACAATGAGCAGTTCTTC. It encodes CASSEVPSSYNEQFF.